The 16 T cell receptor beta chains below come from one sample, sequenced in a study of blood T cell repertoires in COVID-19. TCRdb keeps only in-frame clones here, not all; method: immunoSEQ multiplex PCR. In the table there are approximately 63,000 clones, 80% to 90% of which are singletons. Sequencing was carried out using peripheral blood. The receptors here all came from a woman of 80 years or more with active COVID-19.

The CDR3: CASSHCNSGAGEETQYF. In nucleotides, the CDR3 is TGTGCCAGCAGCCATTGTAATAGCGGGGCGGGGGAAGAGACCCAGTACTTC. V gene TRBV3-1 (or the pseudogene TRBV3-2) combines with J gene TRBJ2-5; 8 bases align to TRBD2. This CDR3 region has 17 residues. CDR1 LGHDT and CDR2 YNNKEL come from the germline V gene (reference sequence). V gave up 3 bases and J gave up 3 bases; unmatched junction bases: 12.

The chain couples TRBV9 to TRBJ2-2; TRBD1 aligns across 8 bases. CDR1 and CDR2 (germline): SGDLS, YYNGEE. J gave up 2 bases and V 4 bases, and 13 bases lay outside the gene matches. This CDR3 contains 18 residues. This chain's CDR3 is CASSFRTGGRPNTGELFF. In DNA, the CDR3 is TGTGCCAGCAGCTTTCGTACAGGGGGAAGACCTAACACCGGGGAGCTGTTTTTT.

The rearrangement joins TRBV5-1 to TRBJ2-5; 15 bases line up with TRBD2. Germline loops: CDR1 SGHRS, CDR2 YFSETQ. The CDR3 spans 18 residues. V gave up 4 bases and J gave up 5 bases; unmatched junction bases: 12. In nucleotides, the CDR3 is TGCGCCAGCAGCCCTGGGACTAGCGGGGGGCTGGTATGGGAGACCCAGTACTTC. This encodes CASSPGTSGGLVWETQYF.

This chain joins TRBV11-2 and TRBJ1-3, with 7 bases aligning to TRBD1. V was clipped by 5 bases and J by 2 bases; unmatched bases: 6. Germline V CDR1 and CDR2: SGHAT, FQNNGV. The CDR3 runs to 15 residues. As DNA, the CDR3 is TGTGCCAGCAGCATAGGACAGGCCGCTGGAAACACCATATATTTT. Amino acid sequence: CASSIGQAAGNTIYF.

This clone came up once. The genes are TRBV2 and TRBJ2-3; 9 nucleotides line up with TRBD2. The CDR3 runs 14 residues. Per the germline V gene, CDR1 is SNHLY and CDR2 is FYNNEI. Trimming removed 7 bases from V and 4 bases from J; junction bases left unmatched: 6. As DNA, the CDR3 is TGTGCCAGCATAGGCGGGGGGGCCTCAGATACGCAGTATTTT. Amino acids: CASIGGGASDTQYF.

The rearrangement uses TRBV7-2 and TRBJ1-3; a weak D match, TRBD1 (5 bases). Germline loops: CDR1 SGHTA, CDR2 FQGNSA. V gave up 3 bases and J gave up 4 bases, with 13 bases separating them. The CDR3 extends over 15 amino acids. DNA for the CDR3: TGTGCCAGCAGCTTGGGGACTACGGGGGGAAACACCATATATTTT. Its protein product is CASSLGTTGGNTIYF.

The V and J genes are TRBV5-4 and TRBJ2-7, with 7 bases identical to TRBD2. V lost 0 bases to trimming and J lost 7 bases; unmatched junction nucleotides: 10. This CDR3 contains 15 residues. Germline loops: CDR1 SGHNT, CDR2 YYREEE (reference sequence). The CDR3 region is CASSLAGGGTGEQYF. CDR3 DNA sequence: TGTGCCAGCAGCTTGGCCGGCGGGGGTACCGGGGAGCAGTACTTC.

The rearrangement links TRBV28 to TRBJ2-5; 7 bases fit TRBD2. This CDR3 spans 14 amino acids. V trimming: 2 bases; J trimming: 5 bases; junction bases outside the gene matches: 5. Germline V lookup: CDR1 MDHEN, CDR2 SYDVKM. The CDR3 DNA reads as TGTGCCAGCAGTTTAGATGCGGGGGAGGAGACCCAGTACTTC. Translating gives CASSLDAGEETQYF.

The CDR3 loop reads CASSVGTGPSYEQYF. CDR3 DNA sequence: TGTGCCAGCAGCGTAGGAACAGGACCCTCCTACGAGCAGTACTTC. The rearrangement joins TRBV9 to TRBJ2-7; the D gene is possibly TRBD1 (5 bases). Germline V gene lookup returns CDR1 SGDLS and CDR2 YYNGEE. The CDR3 sequence is 15 residues long. Trimming pared 0 bases from V and 0 bases from J, leaving 10 bases between.

This rearrangement joins TRBV2 to TRBJ1-6, with D unclear. Germline V lookup: CDR1 SNHLY, CDR2 FYNNEI. The CDR3 consists of 16 residues. The germline V and J ends were trimmed by 6 bases and 5 bases, with 17 bases remaining between them. CDR3 DNA sequence: TGTGCCAGCAGGGAACAGAGGGTCTTAGATAATTCACCCCTCCACTTT. Encoded protein: CASREQRVLDNSPLHF.

This chain uses TRBV2 with TRBJ2-5, with a possible D match to TRBD2 (7 bases). Trimming left V 7 bases short and J 0 bases short, with 9 bases between. Germline V gene sequence: CDR1 SNHLY, CDR2 FYNNEI. The CDR3 runs to 13 residues. The CDR3, as DNA: TGTGCCAGCAAGGGGGGGAACCAAGAGACCCAGTACTTC. This gives the protein CASKGGNQETQYF. Supplemented by reference TRBV2 and TRBJ2-5, the full variable domain reads EPEVTQTPSHQVTQMGQEVILRCVPISNHLYFYWYRQILGQKVEFLVSFYNNEISEKSEIFDDQFSVERPDGSNFTLKIRSTKLEDSAMYFCASKGGNQETQYFGPGTRLLVL.

V is TRBV5-1 and J is TRBJ2-1; the match to TRBD2 covers 7 bases. The CDR3 contains 13 residues. Unmatched junction bases numbered 3, after V lost 2 bases and J lost 7 bases. Germline values: CDR1 SGHRS, CDR2 YFSETQ. The CDR3 here is CASSLASGNEQFF. CDR3 sequence (DNA): TGCGCCAGCAGCTTAGCTAGCGGAAATGAGCAGTTCTTC.

About this clone: Relative to the germline gene, one junction end is altered; a read error may explain this. The chain recombines TRBV7-7 with TRBJ2-2; 12 bases agree with TRBD2. From germline, CDR1 is SSHAT and CDR2 FNYEAQ (reference sequence). This CDR3 is 16 amino acids long. The CDR3 loop reads CASSSRLAGVTGELFF. The CDR3 DNA reads TGTGCTAGCAGCTCCAGACTAGCGGGGGTTACCGGGGAGCTGTTTTTT. Variable domain in full (rest from reference TRBV7-7 and TRBJ2-2): GAGVSQSPRYKVTKRGQDVTLRCDPISSHATLYWYQQALGQGPEFLTYFNYEAQPDKSGLPSDRFSAERPEGSISTLTIQRTEQRDSAMYRCASSSRLAGVTGELFFGEGSRLTVL.

The V and J genes are TRBV28 and TRBJ1-2; 8 bases match TRBD1. After removal of 5 bases from V and 5 bases from J, the junction contained 7 bases not matched to a gene. Germline V lookup: CDR1 MDHEN, CDR2 SYDVKM. CDR3 length equals 14 residues. In DNA, the CDR3 is TGTGCCAGCAGTATGTCAGGGGGCTTATATGGCTACACCTTC. It yields the protein CASSMSGGLYGYTF.

This clone appeared once. V gene TRBV5-6 combines with J gene TRBJ1-4; TRBD1 matches at 9 bases. The CDR3 sequence is 18 residues long. V shed 4 bases, J shed 0 bases, and the junction held 10 bases outside the gene matches. In germline, CDR1 is SGHDT, CDR2 YYEEEE. CDR3 residues: CASSLAGTGLATNEKLFF. CDR3 DNA: TGTGCCAGCAGCCTAGCCGGGACAGGGCTTGCAACTAATGAAAAACTGTTTTTT.

The chain uses TRBV11-1 and TRBJ1-6; D not resolved. Germline values: CDR1 SGHAT, CDR2 FQDESV (reference sequence). Trimming shortened V by 2 bases and J by 9 bases, and 14 bases separated the two germline ends. The CDR3 has 15 amino acids. The CDR3 DNA is TGTGCCAGCAGCTTAAGGTCAGGTGTAAGTTCACCCCTCCACTTT. The encoded protein is CASSLRSGVSSPLHF.